The T cell receptor beta chain under discussion was sequenced for a study of T-cell memory formation after mild COVID-19. With regard to this clonotype: Its matching antigen is unknown.

Trimming pared 1 base from V and 4 bases from J, leaving 14 bases between. The V gene's germline CDR1 is MNHNY and CDR2 SVGAGI (reference sequence). The CDR3 covers 16 residues. Study findings and constraints: Contracting CD4+ clones were located mainly in CM and EM, and CD8+ clones in EMRA. CD4+ bias marked clones expanding day 15 to 37, unlike balanced contracting clones.

Each CDR3 protein gets one entry after TCRdb re-called the 5' RACE reads with MiXCR. Among 530,000 or so distinct CDR3 sequences listed, 15% to 20% were seen once. The V and J genes are TRBV6-6 and TRBJ1-5; the D is unclear. The TCR comes from an adult woman who had mild COVID-19 (a few samples of this study predate the infection). Cell type and time point are not known. Sequencing was carried out using PBMCs or a T cell subset sorted from them (not recorded which). The CDR3 here is CASSYFGEVVNQPQHF. CDR3 in DNA: TGTGCCAGCAGTTACTTCGGGGAAGTAGTGAATCAGCCCCAGCATTTT.